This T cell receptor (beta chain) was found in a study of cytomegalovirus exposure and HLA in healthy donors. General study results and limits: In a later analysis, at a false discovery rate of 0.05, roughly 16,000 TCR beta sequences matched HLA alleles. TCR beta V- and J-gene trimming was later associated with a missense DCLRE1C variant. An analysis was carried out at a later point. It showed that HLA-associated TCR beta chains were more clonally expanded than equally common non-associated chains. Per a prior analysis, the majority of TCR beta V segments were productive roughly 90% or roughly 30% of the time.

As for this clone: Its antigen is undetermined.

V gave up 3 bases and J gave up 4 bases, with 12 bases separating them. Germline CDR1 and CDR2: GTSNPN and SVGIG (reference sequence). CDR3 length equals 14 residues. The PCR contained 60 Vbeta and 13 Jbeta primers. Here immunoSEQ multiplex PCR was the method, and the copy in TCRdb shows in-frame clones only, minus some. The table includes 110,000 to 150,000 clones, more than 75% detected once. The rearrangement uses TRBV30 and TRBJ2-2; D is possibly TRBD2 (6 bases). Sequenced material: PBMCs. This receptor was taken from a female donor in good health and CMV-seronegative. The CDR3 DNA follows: TGTGCCTGGAGCGGGGACTCGATCACCGGGGAGCTGTTTTTT. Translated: CAWSGDSITGELFF.